These 8 T cell receptor beta chains were all obtained from the same sample, sequenced in a study of cytotoxic CD8 clonotypes in ibrutinib-treated CLL. Produced via immunoSEQ multiplex PCR; TCRdb's table is partial and in-frame only. The sample includes 40,000 to 60,000 clones, around 53% of them seen just once. The sample here was PBMCs, taken after 12 months of ibrutinib treatment. The receptors were gathered from a human donor with chronic lymphocytic leukemia.

This clone was recorded a few times. V and J are TRBV18 and TRBJ1-5; 8 bases agree with TRBD1. Trimming removed 4 bases from V and 1 base from J; junction bases left unmatched: 6. Germline lookup yields CDR1 KGHSH and CDR2 LQKENI. CDR3 length equals 16 residues. The CDR3 DNA reads as TGTGCCAGCTCACGGACACAGGGGGGGAGCAATCAGCCCCAGCATTTT. This sequence encodes CASSRTQGGSNQPQHF.

This clone was recorded at least ten times. CDR3 protein: CASSPGRGEAFF. As DNA, the CDR3 is TGTGCCAGCAGCCCGGGACGGGGTGAAGCTTTCTTT. The V call is TRBV7-9, the J call TRBJ1-1; D is perhaps TRBD1 (5 bases). There are 12 residues in the CDR3. Trimming stripped 5 bases from V and 7 bases from J, with 11 bases between. CDR1 and CDR2 from the germline V gene are SEHNR and FQNEAQ (reference sequence).

This clone turned up a few times. The chain has TRBV15 and TRBJ2-7; TRBD2 aligns across 10 bases. The germline CDR1 and CDR2 sequences are LNHNV and YYDKDF (reference sequence). With V trimmed by 8 bases and J by 1 base, 5 bases remained unmatched. This CDR3 is built from 14 residues. The CDR3, as DNA: TGTGCCACCCGGGTAGCGGGAGGTTCCTACGAGCAGTACTTC. The encoded protein is CATRVAGGSYEQYF.

The CDR3 bases are TGTGCCAGCAGCCTCCGGGACAGTAGCAATCAGCCCCAGCATTTT. This sequence encodes CASSLRDSSNQPQHF. The chain carries TRBV7-8 and TRBJ1-5, with TRBD1 identical over 7 bases. CDR1 is SGHVS, CDR2 FQNEAQ, per germline. J gave up 0 bases and V 5 bases, and 4 bases lay outside the gene matches. The CDR3 loop spans 15 amino acids.

The chain couples TRBV30 to TRBJ1-3, with TRBD1 matching over 9 bases. After removal of 8 bases from V and 0 bases from J, the junction contained 11 bases not matched to a gene. Germline V gene sequence: CDR1 GTSNPN, CDR2 SVGIG (reference sequence). CDR3 size: 16 residues. The CDR3 DNA follows: TGTGCCATCTACCGGGACAGGGTCCGCTCTGGAAACACCATATATTTT. Translation gives CAIYRDRVRSGNTIYF.

The chain couples TRBV6-1 to TRBJ2-7, with a possible D match to TRBD2 (7 bases). Between the trimmed V and J ends, which lost 4 bases and 4 bases, there was a span of 14 bases. The CDR3 contains 14 residues. The germline V gene encodes CDR1 MNHNS and CDR2 SASEGT. For the CDR3, the DNA is TGTGCCAGCAGTGCCCCGGGGGGCATGTACGAGCAGTACTTC. It is translated as CASSAPGGMYEQYF.

V and J are TRBV6-1 and TRBJ2-1; D remains ambiguous. The V end was cut by 8 bases, the J end by 8 bases, with 13 bases between. Germline lookup yields CDR1 MNHNS and CDR2 SASEGT. CDR3 length: 12 residues. The CDR3 is CASRGWFDEQFF. The CDR3 region has the DNA TGTGCCAGCCGTGGGTGGTTCGATGAGCAGTTCTTC.

This clone was observed a few times. The chain recombines TRBV5-8 with TRBJ1-1; D is undetermined. The V end lost 0 bases, the J end lost 4 bases, and 10 bases lay between the germline ends. CDR3 length equals 14 residues. CDR1 SGHTS and CDR2 YDEGEE come from the germline V gene. CDR3 bases: TGTGCCAGCAGCTTGGGCCCGGGTGCCACTGAAGCTTTCTTT. Protein product: CASSLGPGATEAFF.